A single T cell receptor beta chain is shown here with its context. The sample is drawn from a study of blood T cell repertoires in COVID-19. Looking at the study overall: Spain, Italy and the United States supplied samples that represented acute and convalescent COVID-19. PBMCs, B-cell-depleted T cells, or T cells were the source of the cDNA or gDNA that made up the material.

Per the authors' pipeline: Researchers report that nucleated cell counts were estimated from reference gene primer amplification. This table comes from immunoSEQ multiplex PCR, and its TCRdb copy is limited to in-frame clones, with some not included. V and J calls and clone size follow that table, whereas D and trimming were derived from the DNA. The sample lists 240,000 or so clones, 85% to 90% occurring once. The CDR3 covers 16 residues. CDR1 is LNHDA, CDR2 SQIVND, per germline (reference sequence). J gave up 8 bases and V 4 bases, and 12 bases lay outside the gene matches. The genes are TRBV19 and TRBJ1-2, with 11 bases identical to TRBD1. The sequence was collected from a man aged 60-69 years with acute or convalescent COVID-19. Sample: peripheral blood. The CDR3 sequence is CASSSAPDRGLGGYTF. CDR3 bases: TGTGCCAGTAGTAGCGCGCCGGACAGGGGGCTTGGAGGCTACACCTTC.